Listed here are 17 T cell receptor beta chains from one sample, sequenced in a study of T-cell reconstitution after alpha-beta-depleted transplantation in children. Preparation of the TCRbeta library involved a method that used unique molecular identifiers. In TCRdb, the PCR reads were re-called with MiXCR into one record per CDR3 protein. The table has roughly 100,000 distinct CDR3 sequences, under 9% seen once. The sample consisted of PBMCs, taken before TCRalphabeta/CD19-depleted stem cell transplant. The receptors come from a boy aged 2 to 10 with acute lymphoblastic leukemia, due to receive a stem cell transplant.

This clonotype was seen a few times. The rearrangement uses TRBV20-1 and TRBJ2-5, with 10 bases matching TRBD1. Looked up from germline, CDR1 is DFQATT and CDR2 is SNEGSKA (reference sequence). V dropped 2 bases and J dropped 4; count of bases not matched to a gene: 7. This CDR3 is built from 15 residues. The CDR3 region has the DNA TGCAGTGCTAGACGGGACAGGGGCGACCTAGAGACCCAGTACTTC. It codes for CSARRDRGDLETQYF.

This clonotype was seen only a few times. The chain recombines TRBV20-1 with TRBJ2-1, with 10 bases lining up with TRBD1. CDR1 is DFQATT and CDR2 is SNEGSKA in the germline V gene (reference sequence). The CDR3 has 14 residues. J was trimmed by 7 bases and V by 3 bases; bases with no gene match: 6. The CDR3 protein is CSASDRTGGNEQFF. The CDR3 nucleotides are TGCAGTGCTAGTGACCGGACAGGGGGAAATGAGCAGTTCTTC.

This chain uses TRBV7-9 with TRBJ2-1, with 15 bases that match TRBD2. Germline V lookup: CDR1 SEHNR, CDR2 FQNEAQ (reference sequence). This CDR3 has 16 amino acids. The V gene end was trimmed by 3 bases and the J gene end by 8 bases; junction bases not matched to a gene: 5. CDR3: CASSFGLAGGRDEQFF. The CDR3 coding sequence is TGTGCCAGCAGCTTCGGACTAGCGGGGGGGAGGGATGAGCAGTTCTTC. Looking up the rest from reference TRBV7-9 and TRBJ2-1 gives the full variable domain: DTGVSQNPRHKITKRGQNVTFRCDPISEHNRLYWYRQTLGQGPEFLTYFQNEAQLEKSRLLSDRFSAERPKGSFSTLEIQRTEQGDSAMYLCASSFGLAGGRDEQFFGPGTRLTVL.

This clonotype was seen at least ten times. The gene calls are TRBV6-4 and TRBJ2-1; 7 positions match TRBD2. Germline loops: CDR1 MRHNA, CDR2 SNTAGT. Trimming cost V 2 bases and J 8 bases; bases outside gene matches: 6. CDR3 size: 14 residues. CDR3 in amino acids: CASSDGGDRDEQFF. For the CDR3, the DNA is TGTGCCAGCAGTGACGGGGGGGATAGGGATGAGCAGTTCTTC.

This clonotype showed up many times. This rearrangement joins TRBV24-1 to TRBJ2-7; D is unclear. Germline V CDR1 and CDR2: KGHDR, SFDVKD. CDR3 length: 12 residues. The V and J ends lost 2 bases and 4 bases respectively, with 5 bases between them. CDR3 DNA: TGTGCCACCAGTGATTGGGGTTACGAGCAGTACTTC. This gives the protein CATSDWGYEQYF.

This clonotype was seen at least ten times. The J gene is TRBJ1-1, the V gene TRBV18; D remains unclear. V lost 2 bases and J 0 bases, leaving 4 bases between the germline ends. Germline CDR1 and CDR2: KGHSH and LQKENI. The CDR3 length is 13 residues. The CDR3: CASSPDMNTEAFF. In DNA, the CDR3 is TGTGCCAGCTCACCAGACATGAACACTGAAGCTTTCTTT.

Ten or more counts support this clonotype. The rearrangement links TRBV27 to TRBJ1-5; D possibly corresponds to TRBD1 (5 bases). The V and J ends lost 3 bases and 0 bases respectively, with 6 bases between them. The CDR3 covers 14 residues. From germline, CDR1 is MNHEY and CDR2 SMNVEV (reference sequence). CDR3 nucleotide sequence: TGTGCCAGCAGTTTGACAGTTAGCAATCAGCCCCAGCATTTT. Translation gives CASSLTVSNQPQHF.

At least ten counts were recorded for this clonotype. The chain is built from TRBV20-1 and TRBJ2-7; possibly TRBD1 for D (5 bases). The CDR3 runs 15 residues. V was pared by 0 bases and J by 2 bases, with 14 bases between. Germline V gene lookup returns CDR1 DFQATT and CDR2 SNEGSKA (reference sequence). The DNA for the CDR3 is TGCAGTGCTAGAGATTTGGCAGGGCCCACCTACGAGCAGTACTTC. It specifies CSARDLAGPTYEQYF.

This clonotype came up a few times. The rearrangement links TRBV20-1 to TRBJ2-5, with D perhaps TRBD2 (5 bases). V was cut by 5 bases and J by 0 bases, with 10 bases left in between. Germline V gives CDR1 DFQATT, CDR2 SNEGSKA (reference sequence). The CDR3 spans 13 residues. The CDR3 DNA reads TGCAGTGCTGGAGGAGCATACCAAGAGACCCAGTACTTC. Its translation is CSAGGAYQETQYF.

This clonotype was observed many times. The V gene is TRBV20-1, the J gene TRBJ2-2; 7 nucleotides match TRBD2. Germline CDR1 reads DFQATT; CDR2 reads SNEGSKA (reference sequence). The CDR3 consists of 14 residues. With V trimmed by 4 bases and J by 0 bases, 2 bases remained unmatched. The CDR3 reads CSATGGANTGELFF. CDR3 coding DNA: TGCAGTGCTACGGGGGGAGCGAACACCGGGGAGCTGTTTTTT.

This clonotype occurred many times. The chain uses TRBV11-2 and TRBJ1-4; D perhaps matches TRBD1 (5 bases). This CDR3 is built from 14 residues. V dropped 3 bases and J dropped 6 bases, with 11 bases sitting between them. From germline, CDR1 is SGHAT and CDR2 FQNNGV. In DNA, the CDR3 is TGTGCCAGCAGCTTGGGACGGCGAGATGAAAAACTGTTTTTT. Its protein product is CASSLGRRDEKLFF.

CDR3 sequence: CASTYRTLHNEQFF. CDR3 nucleotide sequence: TGTGCCAGCACCTACCGGACACTACACAATGAGCAGTTCTTC. The V and J genes are TRBV12-3 or TRBV12-4 and TRBJ2-1, with a tentative D call TRBD1 (5 bases). Trimming left V 7 bases short and J 5 bases short, with 15 bases between. The CDR3 extends over 14 amino acids.

This chain links TRBV28 with TRBJ1-2, with D possibly matching TRBD1 (5 bases). The V gene lost 5 bases and the J gene lost 2 bases, with 9 bases spanning the gap. Germline V gene sequence: CDR1 MDHEN, CDR2 SYDVKM. This CDR3 contains 13 residues. The CDR3 DNA reads as TGTGCCAGCAGTCCCCGGGGGAACTATGGCTACACCTTC. Residues: CASSPRGNYGYTF.

This clonotype was seen a few times. The chain employs TRBV29-1 and TRBJ1-2, with D uncertain. This CDR3 has 13 amino acids. Trimming left V 0 bases short and J 3 bases short, with 8 bases between. Germline V gene data show CDR1 as SQVTM and CDR2 as ANQGSEA. The CDR3 is CSVEDRTDYGYTF. CDR3 bases: TGCAGCGTTGAAGACAGAACAGACTATGGCTACACCTTC.

This clonotype was found a few times. The chain has TRBV7-2 and TRBJ1-2; 9 bases fit TRBD1. Trimming at V came to 10 bases and at J to 8 bases, leaving 14 bases not matched to a gene. The CDR3 is 14 amino acids. Germline V gives CDR1 SGHTA, CDR2 FQGNSA. This CDR3 reads CATRNRGRILGYTF. The CDR3 DNA is TGTGCCACACGGAACAGGGGGCGCATCTTGGGCTACACCTTC.

The sample holds many counts of this clonotype. CDR3 sequence reads: CSARLLAGDSYEQYF. CDR3 in DNA: TGCAGTGCTAGATTACTAGCGGGGGACTCCTACGAGCAGTACTTC. The genes are TRBV20-1 and TRBJ2-7, with TRBD2 matching 11 bases. V gave up 2 bases and J gave up 0 bases; unmatched junction bases: 3. CDR1 and CDR2 from the germline V gene are DFQATT and SNEGSKA (reference sequence). The CDR3 is 15 residues long.

In its sample, this clonotype was seen many times. The chain carries TRBV7-8 and TRBJ2-2, with 8 bases fitting TRBD1. Per the germline V gene, CDR1 is SGHVS and CDR2 is FQNEAQ. This CDR3 spans 16 amino acids. J gave up 3 bases and V 0 bases, and 3 bases lay outside the gene matches. The CDR3 DNA is TGTGCCAGCAGCTTAGCTCAGGGGGCCCACACCGGGGAGCTGTTTTTT. It specifies CASSLAQGAHTGELFF.